This entry lists 20 T cell receptor beta chains sequenced from one sample in a study of cytomegalovirus exposure and HLA in healthy donors. PCR amplification relied on 60 Vbeta primers (plus 13 Jbeta primers). Method: immunoSEQ multiplex PCR; TCRdb's copy keeps in-frame clones and lacks some. The repertoire includes 110,000 or so clones, 60% to 85% of them detected once, and less than 3.5% sits in the top ten. The source material was PBMCs. The receptors were sampled from a female donor in good health and CMV-seronegative.

The J gene is TRBJ1-6, the V gene TRBV10-1; no firm D call. The CDR3 is made up of 13 amino acids. The germline V and J ends were trimmed by 4 bases and 9 bases, with 10 bases remaining between them. The germline V gene has CDR1 WNHNN and CDR2 SYGVQD (reference sequence). CDR3 nucleotide sequence: TGCGCCAGCAGTGGAGGGTATGGTTCACCCCTCCACTTT. Translated, it gives CASSGGYGSPLHF.

This chain uses TRBV10-3 with TRBJ2-1, with TRBD1 identical over 10 bases. Germline V CDR1 and CDR2: ENHRY, SYGVKD. CDR3 length: 18 residues. Trimming took 6 bases from V and 10 from J; bases not matched to a gene: 21. The CDR3 nucleotides are TGTGCCATCAGAGCGACACCGAATCCGGGACAGGGGAGCCAAGAGCAGTTCTTC. Protein sequence: CAIRATPNPGQGSQEQFF.

The gene calls are TRBV15 and TRBJ2-2, with TRBD1 as a possible D gene (6 bases). With 4 bases removed from V and 4 bases from J, the gap between germline ends came to 13 bases. The V gene's germline CDR1 is LNHNV and CDR2 YYDKDF (reference sequence). The CDR3 consists of 15 residues. CDR3 in amino acids: CATSTNRDPTGELFF. CDR3 bases: TGTGCCACCAGCACGAACAGGGACCCCACCGGGGAGCTGTTTTTT.

The gene calls are TRBV19 and TRBJ1-3, with D uncertain. CDR1 and CDR2 (germline): LNHDA, SQIVND (reference sequence). V lost 3 bases, J lost 0 bases, and 9 bases lay in between. The CDR3 runs 15 residues. The CDR3 protein is CASSMGSRSGNTIYF. The CDR3 region has the DNA TGTGCCAGTAGTATGGGCAGCCGCTCTGGAAACACCATATATTTT. Full variable domain (outside the CDR3, taken from reference TRBV19 and TRBJ1-3): DGGITQSPKYLFRKEGQNVTLSCEQNLNHDAMYWYRQDPGQGLRLIYYSQIVNDFQKGDIAEGYSVSREKKESFPLTVTSAQKNPTAFYLCASSMGSRSGNTIYFGEGSWLTVV.

A remark on this clone: The germline gene is not matched at one end of the junction; a read error may be the cause. The J gene is TRBJ2-6, the V gene TRBV27; the match to TRBD1 covers 11 bases. The germline CDR1 and CDR2 sequences are MNHEY and SMNVEV (reference sequence). The CDR3 loop spans 17 amino acids. DNA of the CDR3: TGTGCCAACAGTGGTTGGACAGGGGGCTATGGGGCCAACGTCCTGACTTTC. It is translated as CANSGWTGGYGANVLTF.

V and J are TRBV6-1 and TRBJ2-1; 9 bases agree with TRBD2. Germline CDR1 MNHNS, CDR2 SASEGT. The CDR3 totals 17 residues. The V segment lost 2 bases and the J segment 2 bases; nucleotides outside the gene matches: 7. The CDR3 reads CASSELGGGVTYNEQFF. The CDR3 nucleotides read TGTGCCAGCAGTGAATTGGGCGGGGGGGTCACCTACAATGAGCAGTTCTTC.

The chain carries TRBV7-8 and TRBJ2-7; TRBD1 agrees at 9 bases. CDR1 and CDR2 (germline): SGHVS, FQNEAQ. J lost 0 bases, V lost 4 bases, and 4 bases had no gene match. The CDR3 runs 15 residues. CDR3 coding DNA: TGTGCCAGCAGCTCGGACAGGGGCATCTCCTACGAGCAGTACTTC. It specifies CASSSDRGISYEQYF. Looking up the rest from reference TRBV7-8 and TRBJ2-7 gives the full variable domain: GAGVSQSPRYKVAKRGQDVALRCDPISGHVSLFWYQQALGQGPEFLTYFQNEAQLDKSGLPSDRFFAERPEGSVSTLKIQRTQQEDSAVYLCASSSDRGISYEQYFGPGTRLTVT.

This chain connects TRBV27 to TRBJ1-2, with TRBD1 as a possible D gene (5 bases). This CDR3 spans 14 amino acids. V gave up 6 bases and J gave up 6 bases, with 17 bases separating them. The germline V gene encodes CDR1 MNHEY and CDR2 SMNVEV (reference sequence). The DNA of the CDR3 is TGTGCCAGCAGCACCCTAGGAAGGGGCCATGGCTACACCTTC. Its protein product is CASSTLGRGHGYTF.

The J gene is TRBJ2-1, the V gene TRBV2; D is ambiguous. The germline V gene has CDR1 SNHLY and CDR2 FYNNEI. This CDR3 spans 14 amino acids. The V gene lost 4 bases and the J gene lost 7 bases, with 14 bases spanning the gap. Here the CDR3 reads CASSGELGVNEQFF. CDR3 sequence (DNA): TGTGCCAGCAGTGGAGAGTTAGGAGTTAATGAGCAGTTCTTC.

The chain is built from TRBV7-8 and TRBJ1-1; D gene ambiguous. Trimming removed 5 bases from V and 1 base from J, with 11 bases in between. Looked up from germline, CDR1 is SGHVS and CDR2 is FQNEAQ. The CDR3 runs to 14 residues. CDR3 in amino acids: CASSEAETNTEAFF. For the CDR3, the DNA is TGTGCCAGCAGCGAGGCGGAGACGAACACTGAAGCTTTCTTT.

The chain carries TRBV5-1 and TRBJ1-1, with 10 bases fitting TRBD1. This CDR3 is built from 17 residues. Germline CDR1 and CDR2: SGHRS and YFSETQ. V lost 0 bases to trimming and J lost 0 bases; unmatched junction nucleotides: 5. In DNA form, the CDR3 reads TGCGCCAGCAGCTTGGGACAGGGGGCGACGATGAACACTGAAGCTTTCTTT. Its translation is CASSLGQGATMNTEAFF. Supplemented by reference TRBV5-1 and TRBJ1-1, the full variable domain reads KAGVTQTPRYLIKTRGQQVTLSCSPISGHRSVSWYQQTPGQGLQFLFEYFSETQRNKGNFPGRFSGRQFSNSRSEMNVSTLELGDSALYLCASSLGQGATMNTEAFFGQGTRLTVV.

Regarding this clone: Within the sample, other DNA sequences also encode this same CDR3. The chain recombines TRBV11-2 with TRBJ1-2; no definite D call. The V and J ends lost 8 bases and 4 bases respectively, with 8 bases between them. Germline V lookup: CDR1 SGHAT, CDR2 FQNNGV. CDR3 size: 11 residues. The DNA for the CDR3 is TGTGCCAGCTCGGGTATCTATGGCTACACCTTC. Its translation: CASSGIYGYTF. Based on the CDR3 plus reference TRBV11-2 and TRBJ1-2, the full variable domain is EAGVAQSPRYKIIEKRQSVAFWCNPISGHATLYWYQQILGQGPKLLIQFQNNGVVDDSQLPKDRFSAERLKGVDSTLKIQPAKLEDSAVYLCASSGIYGYTFGSGTRLTVV.

The chain combines TRBV9 with TRBJ2-2; 9 bases line up with TRBD1. Germline-derived CDR1 and CDR2 are SGDLS and YYNGEE. This CDR3 contains 16 residues. J was trimmed by 3 bases and V by 2 bases; bases with no gene match: 5. The CDR3 here is CASSVGTGYYTGELFF. The CDR3 DNA reads TGTGCCAGCAGCGTTGGGACAGGGTATTACACCGGGGAGCTGTTTTTT.

This clone was seen only a few times. V is TRBV6-1 and J is TRBJ1-1; D perhaps matches TRBD1 (5 bases). CDR1 and CDR2 from the germline V gene are MNHNS and SASEGT. There are 14 residues in the CDR3. V was cut by 4 bases and J by 11 bases, with 20 bases left in between. The CDR3 is CASSVTFGRGFAFF. The CDR3, as DNA: TGTGCCAGCAGTGTGACATTCGGACGGGGGTTCGCTTTCTTT.

The chain employs TRBV6-5 and TRBJ2-3, with unresolved D. This CDR3 contains 14 residues. Germline V CDR1 and CDR2: MNHEY, SVGAGI. The V gene lost 2 bases and the J gene lost 0 bases, with 6 bases spanning the gap. CDR3 region: CASSYARSTDTQYF. The CDR3 DNA reads as TGTGCCAGCAGTTACGCCAGAAGCACAGATACGCAGTATTTT.

The rearrangement uses TRBV30 and TRBJ1-5; 8 nucleotides match TRBD1. CDR3 length: 17 amino acids. The V gene's germline CDR1 is GTSNPN and CDR2 SVGIG (reference sequence). With V trimmed by 2 bases and J by 1 base, 10 bases remained unmatched. The CDR3 loop is CAWSRTGSRQSNQPQHF. Here the CDR3 DNA reads TGTGCCTGGAGTCGGACAGGGTCGAGACAGAGCAATCAGCCCCAGCATTTT.

This chain connects TRBV9 to TRBJ2-7, with 9 bases aligning to TRBD2. The ends lost 2 bases at V and 4 bases at J; junction bases unmatched: 7. CDR1 is SGDLS, CDR2 YYNGEE, per germline. The CDR3 consists of 15 residues. CDR3 region: CASSVRAGGSYEQYF. In DNA, the CDR3 is TGTGCCAGCAGCGTTAGAGCGGGGGGATCGTACGAGCAGTACTTC.

This sequence joins TRBV4-1 and TRBJ2-7, with D tentatively TRBD1 (5 bases). CDR1 is MGHRA, CDR2 YSYEKL, per germline. The V end was cut by 5 bases, the J end by 0 bases, with 8 bases between. The CDR3 is 13 amino acids. The CDR3 DNA reads TGCGCCAGCAGCTACAGGAGCTCCTACGAGCAGTACTTC. The encoded protein is CASSYRSSYEQYF.

The V call is TRBV4-2, the J call TRBJ2-5; D perhaps matches TRBD2 (5 bases). Per germline, CDR1 LGHNA and CDR2 YNFKEQ. This CDR3 is built from 12 residues. V lost 0 bases and J 11 bases, leaving 10 bases between the germline ends. The CDR3 DNA reads TGTGCCAGCAGCCAAGATGGGAGTCAGCAGTACTTC. This translates into CASSQDGSQQYF.

The CDR3 nucleotides are TGCGCCAGCAGCTGGGATTTACCGGGACAGGGAACCGGGGAGCTGTTTTTT. It translates to CASSWDLPGQGTGELFF. The rearrangement links TRBV5-1 to TRBJ2-2; TRBD1 agrees at 9 bases. Per germline, CDR1 SGHRS and CDR2 YFSETQ. Germline trimming cut 3 bases from V and 5 bases from J; bases unmatched to any gene: 11. The CDR3 spans 17 residues.